One and the same sample provided the 27 T cell receptor beta chains below, sequenced in a study of T cell repertoires in ileal Crohn's disease. The assay was immunoSEQ multiplex PCR, and TCRdb's table has in-frame clones only and misses some. This table holds around 15,000 clones, 65% to 85% found once. The sequenced sample was ileal tissue. These receptors originate from an adult with Crohn's disease.

This clone appeared a few times. The chain has TRBV28 and TRBJ2-1; TRBD2 is a possible D gene (5 bases). Germline V CDR1 and CDR2: MDHEN, SYDVKM. This CDR3 spans 12 amino acids. Trimming shortened V by 5 bases and J by 11 bases, and 13 bases separated the two germline ends. The CDR3 is CASSREGRKQFF. The CDR3 nucleotides read TGTGCCAGCAGTCGAGAGGGCCGAAAGCAGTTCTTC.

The genes are TRBV30 and TRBJ2-2; possibly TRBD1 for D (5 bases). CDR1 is GTSNPN and CDR2 is SVGIG in the germline V gene (reference sequence). The CDR3 spans 13 residues. V gave up 3 bases and J gave up 5 bases, with 10 bases separating them. The CDR3 bases are TGTGCCTGGAGGGGGCGAAGTACCGGGGAGCTGTTTTTT. It translates to CAWRGRSTGELFF.

This chain uses TRBV6-1 with TRBJ2-7, with 9 bases matching TRBD1. This CDR3 is built from 15 residues. The germline V gene encodes CDR1 MNHNS and CDR2 SASEGT. V lost 6 bases to trimming and J lost 4 bases; unmatched junction nucleotides: 10. The CDR3, as DNA: TGTGCCAGCAGGAAATCGGGACAGGGAACTTACGAGCAGTACTTC. Its protein product is CASRKSGQGTYEQYF.

This clone was seen just once. The V and J genes are TRBV27 and TRBJ1-2; a weak D match, TRBD1 (6 bases). The V gene's germline CDR1 is MNHEY and CDR2 SMNVEV (reference sequence). The CDR3 covers 16 residues. V was cut by 4 bases and J by 0 bases, with 15 bases left in between. DNA for the CDR3: TGTGCCAGCAGTTCGTGGCAGGGGCGATCTAACTATGGCTACACCTTC. This encodes CASSSWQGRSNYGYTF.

Worth noting for this clone: The junction departs from germline at one end; a sequencing error may be responsible. This rearrangement joins TRBV27 to TRBJ1-6; TRBD1 might be the D (5 bases). CDR1 and CDR2 (germline): MNHEY, SMNVEV (reference sequence). This CDR3 has 11 residues. The CDR3 loop is CASSLARPRGF. The CDR3 nucleotides are TGTGCCAGCAGTTTGGCTCGTCCTAGGGGCTTT.

This clone was recorded a few times. The chain's CDR3 is CASSILAGEAVEQYF. The CDR3 nucleotides are TGTGCCAGCAGTATTCTTGCGGGGGAGGCGGTCGAGCAGTACTTC. The chain links TRBV28 to TRBJ2-7, with 7 bases matching TRBD2. The CDR3 consists of 15 residues. Losses at the gene ends were 5 bases for V and 6 bases for J; bases not matched to a gene: 13. The germline gives CDR1 MDHEN, CDR2 SYDVKM.

V is TRBV2 and J is TRBJ2-1, with 14 nucleotides matching TRBD2. Germline V gene lookup returns CDR1 SNHLY and CDR2 FYNNEI. The V gene end was trimmed by 9 bases and the J gene end by 2 bases; junction bases not matched to a gene: 3. The CDR3 is 15 residues long. The CDR3 nucleotides read TGTGCCAGGAAGACTAGCGGGGGGGCCTACAATGAGCAGTTCTTC. The encoded protein is CARKTSGGAYNEQFF.

Worth noting for this clone: This CDR3 is also generated by other DNA sequences in the sample. V is TRBV7-3 and J is TRBJ1-1; a possible D gene is TRBD1 (6 bases). Between the trimmed V and J ends, which lost 5 bases and 3 bases, there was a span of 13 bases. The CDR3 length is 14 residues. Germline V gives CDR1 SGHTA, CDR2 FQGTGA. DNA for the CDR3: TGTGCCAGCAGCCTACAGGGAGGGGACACTGAAGCTTTCTTT. Encoded protein: CASSLQGGDTEAFF. The full variable domain, rest sourced from reference TRBV7-3 and TRBJ1-1, is GAGVSQTPSNKVTEKGKYVELRCDPISGHTALYWYRQSLGQGPEFLIYFQGTGAADDSGLPNDRFFAVRPEGSVSTLKIQRTERGDSAVYLCASSLQGGDTEAFFGQGTRLTVV.

This clone was observed a few times. This CDR3 reads CASSWQGADTEAFF. In nucleotides, the CDR3 is TGCGCCAGCAGCTGGCAGGGGGCCGACACTGAAGCTTTCTTT. This chain connects TRBV5-1 to TRBJ1-1, with 8 bases lining up with TRBD1. The germline V gene encodes CDR1 SGHRS and CDR2 YFSETQ. Trimming removed 3 bases from V and 3 bases from J; junction bases left unmatched: 4. The CDR3 has 14 residues.

The V call is TRBV6-4, the J call TRBJ2-2; TRBD1 matches at 9 bases. This CDR3 has 14 amino acids. The junction had 0 bases not matched to a gene; V was cut back by 4 bases and J by 3 bases. Germline V gene lookup returns CDR1 MRHNA and CDR2 SNTAGT. The CDR3 loop is CASSGTGDTGELFF. CDR3 nucleotides: TGTGCCAGCAGTGGGACAGGGGACACCGGGGAGCTGTTTTTT.

This sequence joins TRBV7-2 and TRBJ1-2, with 9 bases lining up with TRBD1. From germline, CDR1 is SGHTA and CDR2 FQGNSA. This CDR3 region has 13 residues. After removal of 4 bases from V and 6 bases from J, the junction contained 3 bases not matched to a gene. DNA for the CDR3: TGTGCCAGCAGCTCCCGGACAGGGGATGGCTACACCTTC. Translated: CASSSRTGDGYTF.

V usage is TRBV5-1 and J usage is TRBJ2-2; TRBD1 matches at 9 bases. Germline V gene sequence: CDR1 SGHRS, CDR2 YFSETQ. CDR3 length: 17 residues. The V and J ends lost 4 bases and 1 base, in that order; junction bases with no gene match: 8. As DNA, the CDR3 is TGCGCCAGCAGCCCGAGGACAGGGGAGGTGAACACCGGGGAGCTGTTTTTT. Its protein is CASSPRTGEVNTGELFF.

V is TRBV7-2 and J is TRBJ1-4, with TRBD1 matching over 11 bases. V trimming: 3 bases; J trimming: 16 bases; junction bases outside the gene matches: 4. The CDR3 is 12 amino acids. Germline V gene lookup returns CDR1 SGHTA and CDR2 FQGNSA. CDR3 DNA: TGTGCCAGCAGCTTGGGACAGGGGGGGCCGTTTTTT. Its protein is CASSLGQGGPFF. The full variable domain, its missing parts supplied by reference TRBV7-2 and TRBJ1-4, is GAGVSQSPSNKVTEKGKDVELRCDPISGHTALYWYRQSLGQGLEFLIYFQGNSAPDKSGLPSDRFSAERTGGSVSTLTIQRTQQEDSAVYLCASSLGQGGPFFGSGTQLSVL.

This clone has just one count. V gene TRBV2 combines with J gene TRBJ2-7; D gene uncertain. CDR1 SNHLY and CDR2 FYNNEI come from the germline V gene. This CDR3 spans 13 amino acids. The V end lost 5 bases, the J end lost 3 bases, and 11 bases lay between the germline ends. The CDR3 here is CASSTDTYYEQYF. As DNA, the CDR3 is TGTGCCAGCAGTACTGACACGTACTACGAGCAGTACTTC.

The chain links TRBV2 to TRBJ1-2; the match to TRBD1 covers 12 bases. The germline gives CDR1 SNHLY, CDR2 FYNNEI. The CDR3 totals 18 residues. The junction had 13 bases not matched to a gene; V was cut back by 4 bases and J by 4 bases. As DNA, the CDR3 is TGTGCCAGCAGTGCTCCGGGACAGGGGGCCCTTATCCTCTATGGCTACACCTTC. Protein product: CASSAPGQGALILYGYTF. The variable domain in full, completed from reference TRBV2 and TRBJ1-2, reads EPEVTQTPSHQVTQMGQEVILRCVPISNHLYFYWYRQILGQKVEFLVSFYNNEISEKSEIFDDQFSVERPDGSNFTLKIRSTKLEDSAMYFCASSAPGQGALILYGYTFGSGTRLTVV.

The J gene is TRBJ1-1, the V gene TRBV9; no firm D call. The CDR3 sequence is 15 residues long. Germline loops: CDR1 SGDLS, CDR2 YYNGEE. Trimming shortened V by 0 bases and J by 5 bases, and 14 bases separated the two germline ends. The CDR3 DNA reads as TGTGCCAGCAGCGTAGAAACGGGAAGAAGTACTGAAGCTTTCTTT. It is translated as CASSVETGRSTEAFF.

The chain has TRBV5-4 and TRBJ1-6, with D possibly being TRBD1 (5 bases). Germline CDR1 and CDR2: SGHNT and YYREEE (reference sequence). The CDR3 contains 15 residues. With 4 bases removed from V and 4 bases from J, the gap between germline ends came to 12 bases. Here the CDR3 reads CASSHRQMYNSPLHF. CDR3 DNA: TGTGCCAGCAGCCACCGACAGATGTATAATTCACCCCTCCACTTT.

The CDR3 DNA reads TGTGCCAGCAGAGATGACAGGGGACCTCAGCCCCAGCATTTT. Encoded protein: CASRDDRGPQPQHF. The V gene is TRBV2, the J gene TRBJ1-5, with 8 bases matching TRBD1. Per germline, CDR1 SNHLY and CDR2 FYNNEI. The CDR3 runs 14 residues. J was trimmed by 6 bases and V by 6 bases; bases with no gene match: 7.

The chain employs TRBV7-9 and TRBJ1-4, with D possibly TRBD1 on 6 matching bases. V shed 5 bases and J shed 5 bases, with 15 bases lying between them. CDR1 and CDR2 (germline): SEHNR, FQNEAQ (reference sequence). This CDR3 region has 15 residues. CDR3 amino acids: CASSLPTGKNEKLFF. The CDR3 DNA is TGTGCCAGCAGCCTGCCGACAGGCAAAAATGAAAAACTGTTTTTT. Full variable domain (rest looked up from reference TRBV7-9 and TRBJ1-4): DTGVSQNPRHKITKRGQNVTFRCDPISEHNRLYWYRQTLGQGPEFLTYFQNEAQLEKSRLLSDRFSAERPKGSFSTLEIQRTEQGDSAMYLCASSLPTGKNEKLFFGSGTQLSVL.

The genes are TRBV5-1 and TRBJ2-3; tentatively, D is TRBD2 (6 bases). The germline gives CDR1 SGHRS, CDR2 YFSETQ. CDR3 length equals 14 residues. Trimming stripped 3 bases from V and 2 bases from J, with 10 bases between. The CDR3 DNA is TGCGCCAGCAGCTCCGGACTAATCACAGATACGCAGTATTTT. Amino acid sequence: CASSSGLITDTQYF.

The chain links TRBV14 to TRBJ2-5; 10 bases match TRBD2. Per germline, CDR1 SGHDN and CDR2 FVKESK. Trimming removed 3 bases from V and 4 bases from J; junction bases left unmatched: 11. The CDR3 loop spans 17 amino acids. CDR3 amino acids: CASSHIGAGGPRETQYF. In DNA form, the CDR3 reads TGTGCCAGCAGCCACATAGGAGCGGGAGGGCCACGAGAGACCCAGTACTTC.

The J gene is TRBJ1-4, the V gene TRBV29-1, with 9 positions matching TRBD1. The trim removed 3 bases at V and 7 bases at J, leaving 3 bases unmatched. The CDR3 has 13 residues. The germline V gene encodes CDR1 SQVTM and CDR2 ANQGSEA. The CDR3 nucleotides are TGCAGCGTTGAGGGACAGGGCATTGAAAAACTGTTTTTT. As protein: CSVEGQGIEKLFF.

The genes are TRBV9 and TRBJ1-2; the match to TRBD1 covers 9 bases. Germline V CDR1 and CDR2: SGDLS, YYNGEE. The trim removed 4 bases at V and 8 bases at J, leaving 12 bases unmatched. The CDR3 is 15 amino acids. CDR3: CASSPHTGQGKGYTF. CDR3 nucleotides: TGTGCCAGCAGCCCTCACACCGGACAGGGGAAAGGCTACACCTTC.

This chain uses TRBV12-5 with TRBJ2-5; 7 bases map to TRBD2. V gave up 3 bases and J gave up 5 bases; unmatched junction bases: 3. This CDR3 has 13 residues. The germline CDR1 and CDR2 sequences are LGHNT and FRNRAP. CDR3 sequence (DNA): TGTGCTAGTGGTTTCGCGGGAGTGGAGACCCAGTACTTC. Its protein product is CASGFAGVETQYF.

The chain uses TRBV11-3 and TRBJ2-2; 8 bases agree with TRBD1. V dropped 3 bases and J dropped 4; count of bases not matched to a gene: 4. CDR1 and CDR2 (germline): SGHNT, YENEEA. This CDR3 is built from 15 residues. The CDR3 DNA sequence: TGTGCCAGCAGCTTCGACAGGGGTGGCACCGGGGAGCTGTTTTTT. Protein: CASSFDRGGTGELFF.

The chain is built from TRBV28 and TRBJ1-5; weak D call: TRBD1 (6 bases). The CDR3 is 15 residues long. V was clipped by 6 bases and J by 6 bases, with 18 bases between them. The germline V gene has CDR1 MDHEN and CDR2 SYDVKM. The CDR3 sequence: CASSLGGGAVQPQHF. CDR3 nucleotides: TGTGCCAGCAGCCTAGGGGGGGGAGCGGTTCAGCCCCAGCATTTT.

This chain uses TRBV28 with TRBJ1-1, with 9 bases that match TRBD1. The V segment lost 6 bases and the J segment 6 bases; nucleotides outside the gene matches: 5. This CDR3 region has 13 residues. CDR1 is MDHEN and CDR2 is SYDVKM in the germline V gene. CDR3 in DNA: TGTGCCAGCAGGGGGACAGGGCGCGCTGAAGCTTTCTTT. Translating gives CASRGTGRAEAFF.